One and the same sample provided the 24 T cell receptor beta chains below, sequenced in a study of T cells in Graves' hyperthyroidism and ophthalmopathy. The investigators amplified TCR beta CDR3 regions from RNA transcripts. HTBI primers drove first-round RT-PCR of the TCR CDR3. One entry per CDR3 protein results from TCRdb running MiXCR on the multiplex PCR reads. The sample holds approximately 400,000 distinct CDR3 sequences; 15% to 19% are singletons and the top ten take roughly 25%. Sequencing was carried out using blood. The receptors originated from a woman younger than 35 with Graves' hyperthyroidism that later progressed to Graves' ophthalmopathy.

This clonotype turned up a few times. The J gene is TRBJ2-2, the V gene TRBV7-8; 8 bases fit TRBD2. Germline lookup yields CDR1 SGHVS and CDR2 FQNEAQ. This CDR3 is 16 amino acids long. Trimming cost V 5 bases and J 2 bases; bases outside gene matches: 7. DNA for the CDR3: TGTGCCAGCAGCCCGGTCGGGGGGGATAACACCGGGGAGCTGTTTTTT. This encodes CASSPVGGDNTGELFF.

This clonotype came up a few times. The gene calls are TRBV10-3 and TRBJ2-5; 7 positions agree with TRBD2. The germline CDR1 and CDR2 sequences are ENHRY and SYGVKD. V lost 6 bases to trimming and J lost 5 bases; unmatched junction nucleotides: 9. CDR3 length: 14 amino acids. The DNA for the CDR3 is TGTGCCATCAGCCTAGACACGGGGGGTGAGACCCAGTACTTC. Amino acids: CAISLDTGGETQYF.

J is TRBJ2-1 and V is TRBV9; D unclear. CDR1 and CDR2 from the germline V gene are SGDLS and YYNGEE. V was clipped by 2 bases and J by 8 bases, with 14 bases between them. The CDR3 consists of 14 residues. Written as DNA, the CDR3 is TGTGCCAGCAGCGTTTCGTCTGGGGTTCATGAGCAGTTCTTC. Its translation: CASSVSSGVHEQFF.

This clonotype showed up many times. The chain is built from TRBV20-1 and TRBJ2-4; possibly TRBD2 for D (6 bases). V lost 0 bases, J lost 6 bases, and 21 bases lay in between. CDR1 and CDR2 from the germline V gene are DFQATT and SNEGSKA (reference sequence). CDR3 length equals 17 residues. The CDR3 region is CSARDRGGGLVGNIQYF. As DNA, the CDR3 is TGCAGTGCTAGAGATCGCGGTGGGGGGTTGGTAGGAAACATTCAGTACTTC.

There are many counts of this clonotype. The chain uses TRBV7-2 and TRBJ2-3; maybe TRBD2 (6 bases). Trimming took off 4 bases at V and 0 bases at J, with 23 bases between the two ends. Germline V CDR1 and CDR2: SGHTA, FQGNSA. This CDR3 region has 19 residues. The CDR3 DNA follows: TGTGCCAGCAGCTCGGCGGGGACTCTGTTCCTTGCTAGCACAGATACGCAGTATTTT. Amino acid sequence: CASSSAGTLFLASTDTQYF. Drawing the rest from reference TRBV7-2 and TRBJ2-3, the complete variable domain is GAGVSQSPSNKVTEKGKDVELRCDPISGHTALYWYRQSLGQGLEFLIYFQGNSAPDKSGLPSDRFSAERTGGSVSTLTIQRTQQEDSAVYLCASSSAGTLFLASTDTQYFGPGTRLTVL.

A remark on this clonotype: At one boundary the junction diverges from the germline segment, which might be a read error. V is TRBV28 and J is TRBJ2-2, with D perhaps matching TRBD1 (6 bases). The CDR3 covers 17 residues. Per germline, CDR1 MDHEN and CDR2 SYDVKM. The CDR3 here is CASSFGTNLLTPGELSF. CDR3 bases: TGTGCCAGCAGTTTCGGGACAAACCTCTTAACTCCCGGGGAGCTGTCTTTT.

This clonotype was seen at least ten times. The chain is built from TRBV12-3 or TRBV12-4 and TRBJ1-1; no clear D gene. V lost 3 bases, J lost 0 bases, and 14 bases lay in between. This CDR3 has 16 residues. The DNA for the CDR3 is TGTGCCAGCAGTTTTGAAGCCAGTATTATGAACACTGAAGCTTTCTTT. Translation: CASSFEASIMNTEAFF.

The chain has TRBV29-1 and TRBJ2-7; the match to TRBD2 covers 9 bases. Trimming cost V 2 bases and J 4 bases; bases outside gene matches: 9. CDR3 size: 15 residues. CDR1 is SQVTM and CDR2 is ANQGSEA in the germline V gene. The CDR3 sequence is CSVEKGLAPKYEQYF. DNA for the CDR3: TGCAGCGTTGAAAAGGGACTAGCCCCCAAGTACGAGCAGTACTTC.

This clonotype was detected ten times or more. The DNA for the CDR3 is TGTGCCAGCAGTTTAGGCTCCTATAATTCACCCCTCCACTTT. Its protein product is CASSLGSYNSPLHF. The V call is TRBV28, the J call TRBJ1-6; D gene uncertain. This CDR3 spans 14 amino acids. Trimming took off 2 bases at V and 0 bases at J, with 2 bases between the two ends. From germline, CDR1 is MDHEN and CDR2 SYDVKM. The whole variable domain, filled in from reference TRBV28 and TRBJ1-6, reads DVKVTQSSRYLVKRTGEKVFLECVQDMDHENMFWYRQDPGLGLRLIYFSYDVKMKEKGDIPEGYSVSREKKERFSLILESASTNQTSMYLCASSLGSYNSPLHFGNGTRLTVT.

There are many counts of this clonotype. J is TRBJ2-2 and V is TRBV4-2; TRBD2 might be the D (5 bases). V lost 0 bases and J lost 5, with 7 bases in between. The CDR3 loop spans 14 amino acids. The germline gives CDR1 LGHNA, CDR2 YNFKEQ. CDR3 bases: TGTGCCAGCAGCCAAGATCGCGGGACCGGGGAGCTGTTTTTT. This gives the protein CASSQDRGTGELFF.

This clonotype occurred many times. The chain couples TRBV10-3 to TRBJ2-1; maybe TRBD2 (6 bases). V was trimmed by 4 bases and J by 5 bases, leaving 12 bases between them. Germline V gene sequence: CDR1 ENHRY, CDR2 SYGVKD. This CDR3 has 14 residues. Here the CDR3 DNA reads TGTGCCATCAGTGGTACTGGCGGGGACAATGAGCAGTTCTTC. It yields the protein CAISGTGGDNEQFF.

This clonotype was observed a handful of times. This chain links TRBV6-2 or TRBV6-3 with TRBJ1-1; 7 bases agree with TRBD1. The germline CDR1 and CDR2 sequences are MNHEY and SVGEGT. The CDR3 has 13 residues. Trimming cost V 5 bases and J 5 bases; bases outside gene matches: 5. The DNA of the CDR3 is TGTGCCAGCAGTATTGGGACAGTTACTGAAGCTTTCTTT. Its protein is CASSIGTVTEAFF.

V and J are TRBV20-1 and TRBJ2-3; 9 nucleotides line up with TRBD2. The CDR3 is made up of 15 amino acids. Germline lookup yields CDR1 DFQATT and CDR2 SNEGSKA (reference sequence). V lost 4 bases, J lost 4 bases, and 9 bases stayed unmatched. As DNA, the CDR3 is TGCAGTGCTAAAGGGCGAGCGGGAGGACCAGATACGCAGTATTTT. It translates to CSAKGRAGGPDTQYF.

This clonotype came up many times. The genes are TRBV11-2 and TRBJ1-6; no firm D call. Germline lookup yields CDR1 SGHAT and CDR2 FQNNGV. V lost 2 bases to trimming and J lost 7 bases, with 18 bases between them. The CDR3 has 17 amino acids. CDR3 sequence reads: CASSLSPVGLQNSPLHF. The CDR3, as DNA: TGTGCCAGCAGCTTAAGTCCGGTCGGACTGCAAAATTCACCCCTCCACTTT.

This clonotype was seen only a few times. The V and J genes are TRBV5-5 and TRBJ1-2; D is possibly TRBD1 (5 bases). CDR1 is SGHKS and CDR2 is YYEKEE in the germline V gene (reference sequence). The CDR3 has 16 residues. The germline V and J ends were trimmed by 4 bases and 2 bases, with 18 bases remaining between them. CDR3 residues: CASSAAGGTRNYGYTF. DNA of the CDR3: TGTGCCAGCAGCGCGGCGGGGGGTACGCGGAACTATGGCTACACCTTC.

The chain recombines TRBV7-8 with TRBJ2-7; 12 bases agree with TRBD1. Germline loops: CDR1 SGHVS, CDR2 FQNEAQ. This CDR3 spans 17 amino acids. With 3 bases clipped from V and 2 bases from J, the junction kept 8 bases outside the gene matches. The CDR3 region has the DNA TGTGCCAGCAGCTTTACAAAACGGGACAGGGGGCCCTACGAGCAGTACTTC. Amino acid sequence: CASSFTKRDRGPYEQYF. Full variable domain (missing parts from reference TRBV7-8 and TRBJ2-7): GAGVSQSPRYKVAKRGQDVALRCDPISGHVSLFWYQQALGQGPEFLTYFQNEAQLDKSGLPSDRFFAERPEGSVSTLKIQRTQQEDSAVYLCASSFTKRDRGPYEQYFGPGTRLTVT.

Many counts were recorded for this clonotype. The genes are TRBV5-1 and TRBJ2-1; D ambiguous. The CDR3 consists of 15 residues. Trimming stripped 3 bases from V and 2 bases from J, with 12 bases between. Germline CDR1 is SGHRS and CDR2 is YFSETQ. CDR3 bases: TGCGCCAGCAGCTCGGCCGCGGCTCCCTACAATGAGCAGTTCTTC. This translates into CASSSAAAPYNEQFF.

CDR3 protein: CASSSTDRGETQYF. DNA for the CDR3: TGCGCCAGCAGCTCTACGGACAGGGGAGAGACCCAGTACTTC. This rearrangement joins TRBV5-1 to TRBJ2-5; TRBD1 matches 9 bases. The V gene's germline CDR1 is SGHRS and CDR2 YFSETQ. This CDR3 has 14 amino acids. V trimming: 3 bases; J trimming: 4 bases; junction bases outside the gene matches: 4.

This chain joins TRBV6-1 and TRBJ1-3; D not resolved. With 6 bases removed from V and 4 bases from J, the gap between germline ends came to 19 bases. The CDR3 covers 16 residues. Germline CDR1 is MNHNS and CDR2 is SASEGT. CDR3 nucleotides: TGTGCCAGCAGGCCCCTAGGGCAAAGTCTGGGAAACACCATATATTTT. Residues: CASRPLGQSLGNTIYF.

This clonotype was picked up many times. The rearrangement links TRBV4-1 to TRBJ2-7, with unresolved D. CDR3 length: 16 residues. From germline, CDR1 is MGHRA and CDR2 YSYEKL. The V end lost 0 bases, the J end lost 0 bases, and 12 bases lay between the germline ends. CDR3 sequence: CASSQEQLGFSYEQYF. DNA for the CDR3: TGCGCCAGCAGCCAAGAACAACTGGGTTTCTCCTACGAGCAGTACTTC.

CDR3 amino acids: CASSQGGLYFSYEQYF. CDR3 sequence (DNA): TGTGCCAGCAGCCAAGGTGGACTATATTTTTCCTACGAGCAGTACTTC. The chain joins TRBV14 to TRBJ2-7, with a tentative D call TRBD2 (6 bases). V was clipped by 1 base and J by 1 base, with 14 bases between them. Germline-derived CDR1 and CDR2 are SGHDN and FVKESK. This CDR3 region has 16 residues.

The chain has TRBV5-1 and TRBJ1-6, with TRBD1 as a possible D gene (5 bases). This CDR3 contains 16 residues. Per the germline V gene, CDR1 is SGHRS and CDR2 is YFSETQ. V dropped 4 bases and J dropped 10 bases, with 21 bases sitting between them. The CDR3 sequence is CASSLYSGEAKSPLHF. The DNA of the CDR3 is TGCGCCAGCAGCCTCTATTCGGGGGAGGCCAAATCACCCCTCCACTTT.

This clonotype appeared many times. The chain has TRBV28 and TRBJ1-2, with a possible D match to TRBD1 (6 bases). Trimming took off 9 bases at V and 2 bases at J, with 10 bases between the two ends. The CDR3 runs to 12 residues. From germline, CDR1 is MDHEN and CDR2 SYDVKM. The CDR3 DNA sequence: TGTGCCAGTCAGGACAGAAACTATGGCTACACCTTC. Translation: CASQDRNYGYTF.

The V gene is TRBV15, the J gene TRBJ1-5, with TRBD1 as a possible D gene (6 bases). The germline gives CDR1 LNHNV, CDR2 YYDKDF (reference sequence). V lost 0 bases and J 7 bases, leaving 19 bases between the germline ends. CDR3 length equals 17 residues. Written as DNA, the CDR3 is TGTGCCACCAGCAGAGATCAGGGAAGGGGGAGGCGACAGCCCCAGCATTTT. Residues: CATSRDQGRGRRQPQHF.